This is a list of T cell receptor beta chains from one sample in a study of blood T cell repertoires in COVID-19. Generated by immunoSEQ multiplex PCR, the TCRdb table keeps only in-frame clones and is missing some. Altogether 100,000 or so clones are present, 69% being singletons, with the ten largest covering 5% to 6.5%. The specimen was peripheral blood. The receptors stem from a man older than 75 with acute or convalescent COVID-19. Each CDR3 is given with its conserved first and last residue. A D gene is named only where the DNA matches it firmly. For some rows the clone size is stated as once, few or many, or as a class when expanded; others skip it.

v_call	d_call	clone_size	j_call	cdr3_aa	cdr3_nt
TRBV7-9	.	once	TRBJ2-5	CASSLQAGRETQYF	TGTGCCAGCAGCTTACAGGCCGGCCGGGAGACCCAGTACTTC
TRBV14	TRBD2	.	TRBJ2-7	CASSRGDLVGLAGERYF	TGTGCCAGCAGCCGGGGGGACCTCGTAGGACTAGCGGGAGAACGGTACTTC
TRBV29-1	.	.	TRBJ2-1	CSVGGRRSSYNEQFF	TGCAGCGTTGGGGGGAGGAGGAGCTCCTACAATGAGCAGTTCTTC
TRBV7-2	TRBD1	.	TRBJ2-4	CASSSSLTRQGQNIQYF	TGTGCCAGCAGCTCGTCACTAACCCGACAGGGGCAAAACATTCAGTACTTC
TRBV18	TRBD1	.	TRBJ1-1	CASSEWGQGEIAFF	TGTGCCAGCTCCGAGTGGGGACAGGGGGAGATAGCTTTCTTT
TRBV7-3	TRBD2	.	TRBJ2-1	CASSFGLAIYNEQFF	TGTGCCAGCAGCTTCGGACTAGCGATTTACAATGAGCAGTTCTTC
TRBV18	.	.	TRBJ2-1	CASSPRAGYNEQFF	TGTGCCAGCTCACCCCGGGCGGGCTACAATGAGCAGTTCTTC
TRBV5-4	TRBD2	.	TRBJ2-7	CASSISGRNYEQYF	TGTGCCAGCAGCATTAGCGGGAGAAACTACGAGCAGTACTTC
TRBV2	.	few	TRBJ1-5	CASEFLQGDDQPQHF	TGTGCCAGCGAATTCCTACAGGGAGACGATCAGCCCCAGCATTTT
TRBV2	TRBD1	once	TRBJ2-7	CASSGTGPEQYF	TGTGCCAGCAGCGGGACAGGGCCCGAGCAGTACTTC
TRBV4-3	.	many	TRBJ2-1	CASSGRELYNEQFF	TGCGCCAGCAGTGGCCGGGAGCTCTACAATGAGCAGTTCTTC
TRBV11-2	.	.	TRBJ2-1	CASSLVSAGNQFF	TGTGCCAGCAGCTTAGTCTCGGCAGGGAACCAGTTCTTC
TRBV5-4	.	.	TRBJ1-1	CASSLVGSNTEAFF	TGTGCCAGCAGCTTGGTTGGGAGCAACACTGAAGCTTTCTTT
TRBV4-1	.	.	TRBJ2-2	CASSQGTRNTGELFF	TGCGCCAGCAGCCAAGGGACTCGCAACACCGGGGAGCTGTTTTTT
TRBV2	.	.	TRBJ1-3	CASSEQASSGNTIYF	TGTGCCAGCAGTGAACAGGCGAGCTCTGGAAACACCATATATTTT
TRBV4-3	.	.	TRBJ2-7	CASSQDRGTYEQYF	TGCGCCAGCAGCCAAGATCGGGGAACCTACGAGCAGTACTTC
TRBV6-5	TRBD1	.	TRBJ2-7	CAARVKGAWEQYF	TGTGCCGCTCGGGTGAAGGGGGCTTGGGAGCAGTACTTC
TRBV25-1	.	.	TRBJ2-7	CASQTTGPPYEQYF	TGTGCCAGCCAAACGACAGGCCCCCCTTACGAGCAGTACTTC
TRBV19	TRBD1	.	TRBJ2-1	CASSYAGTGGFYNEQFF	TGTGCCAGTAGCTACGCCGGGACAGGGGGCTTCTACAATGAGCAGTTCTTC
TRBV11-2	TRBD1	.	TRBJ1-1	CASSSQLGQGSRAFF	TGTGCCAGCAGCTCGCAACTGGGACAGGGCTCAAGAGCTTTCTTT
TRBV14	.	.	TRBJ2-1	CASSPTLGGSYNEQFF	TGTGCCAGCAGCCCAACCCTAGGAGGCTCCTACAATGAGCAGTTCTTC
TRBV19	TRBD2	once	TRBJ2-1	CATGLAGVASLDEQFF	TGTGCCACGGGACTAGCGGGAGTTGCGTCGTTGGATGAGCAGTTCTTC
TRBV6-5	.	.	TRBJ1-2	CASSYKQQNYGYTF	TGTGCCAGCAGTTACAAACAGCAAAACTATGGCTACACCTTC
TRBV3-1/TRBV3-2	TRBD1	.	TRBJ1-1	CASSPGTGIMNTEAFF	TGTGCCAGCAGCCCCGGGACAGGTATCATGAACACTGAAGCTTTCTTT
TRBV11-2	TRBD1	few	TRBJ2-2	CASSRGQGWAGELFF	TGTGCCAGCAGTCGAGGACAGGGTTGGGCCGGGGAGCTGTTTTTT
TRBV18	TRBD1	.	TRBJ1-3	CASSRSTGVIGNTIYF	TGTGCCAGCTCACGATCGACAGGGGTAATTGGAAACACCATATATTTT
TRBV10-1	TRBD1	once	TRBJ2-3	CASSLWDRNTDTQYF	TGCGCCAGCAGTTTGTGGGACAGGAACACAGATACGCAGTATTTT
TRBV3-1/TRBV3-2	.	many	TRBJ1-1	CASSFTGSDEAFF	TGTGCCAGCAGCTTCACAGGGAGTGATGAAGCTTTCTTT
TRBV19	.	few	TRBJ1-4	CASSISEGRRGKLFF	TGTGCCAGTAGTATATCGGAGGGAAGGCGTGGGAAACTGTTTTTT
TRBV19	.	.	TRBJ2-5	CASSIEGSPETQYF	TGTGCCAGTAGTATAGAGGGTAGCCCAGAGACCCAGTACTTC
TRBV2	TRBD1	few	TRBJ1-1	CASTGPTGVTEAFF	TGTGCCAGCACGGGACCTACAGGGGTAACTGAAGCTTTCTTT
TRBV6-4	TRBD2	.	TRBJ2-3	CASSTGLARTDTQYF	TGTGCCAGCAGCACTGGACTAGCTCGGACAGATACGCAGTATTTT
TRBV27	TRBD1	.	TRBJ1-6	CASSLWAGQGGSPLHF	TGTGCCAGCAGTTTATGGGCAGGACAGGGAGGATCACCCCTCCACTTT
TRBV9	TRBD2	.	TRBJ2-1	CASSVDLAGGPGNEQFF	TGTGCCAGCAGCGTAGATCTGGCGGGAGGGCCGGGGAATGAGCAGTTCTTC
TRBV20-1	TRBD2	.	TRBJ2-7	CSASPTRDYYEQYF	TGCAGTGCTAGTCCAACTCGGGACTACTACGAGCAGTACTTC
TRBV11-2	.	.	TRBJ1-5	CASSFHPGSNQPQHF	TGTGCCAGCAGCTTCCATCCAGGGAGCAATCAGCCCCAGCATTTT
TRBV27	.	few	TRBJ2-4	CASSSPRVSLGKNIQYF	TGTGCCAGCAGTTCTCCCCGGGTTAGCCTCGGCAAAAACATTCAGTACTTC
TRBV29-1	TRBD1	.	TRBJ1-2	CSVRQGAKANYGYTF	TGCAGCGTTAGACAGGGGGCAAAAGCTAACTATGGCTACACCTTC
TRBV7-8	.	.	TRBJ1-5	CASSLDYSNQPQHF	TGTGCCAGCAGCTTAGACTATAGCAATCAGCCCCAGCATTTT
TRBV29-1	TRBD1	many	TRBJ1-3	CSVGGQGTGNTIYF	TGCAGCGTTGGGGGACAGGGCACGGGAAACACCATATATTTT
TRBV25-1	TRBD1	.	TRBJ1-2	CASSEYADRGYTF	TGTGCCAGCAGTGAATATGCGGACAGGGGCTACACCTTC
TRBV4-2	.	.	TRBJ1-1	CASSQGTLGWEAFF	TGTGCCAGCAGCCAAGGGACTTTGGGATGGGAAGCTTTCTTT
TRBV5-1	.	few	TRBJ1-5	CASSLEGVSNQPQHF	TGCGCCAGCAGCTTGGAAGGGGTCAGCAATCAGCCCCAGCATTTT
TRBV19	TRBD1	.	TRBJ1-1	CASSIRGDSEAFF	TGTGCCAGTAGTATAAGAGGGGACAGCGAAGCTTTCTTT
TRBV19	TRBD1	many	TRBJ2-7	CASSKRTGNYEQYF	TGTGCCAGTAGTAAACGGACAGGGAACTACGAGCAGTACTTC
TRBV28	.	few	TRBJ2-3	CASRPGGRDTQYF	TGTGCCAGCAGGCCGGGGGGCAGAGATACGCAGTATTTT
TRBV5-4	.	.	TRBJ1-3	CASSPGAEGNTIYF	TGTGCCAGCAGCCCAGGGGCGGAGGGAAACACCATATATTTT
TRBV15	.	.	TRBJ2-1	CATSMEVGGTRRNEQFF	TGTGCCACCAGCATGGAGGTGGGCGGCACTCGGCGCAATGAGCAGTTCTTC
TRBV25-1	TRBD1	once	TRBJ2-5	CATRDRGYQETQYF	TGTGCCACCCGGGACAGGGGTTACCAAGAGACCCAGTACTTC
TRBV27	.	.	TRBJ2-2	CASSLGGQTNTGELFF	TGTGCCAGCAGTTTAGGAGGGCAAACGAACACCGGGGAGCTGTTTTTT
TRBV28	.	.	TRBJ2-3	CASSTVLASTDTQYF	TGTGCCAGCAGTACCGTGTTAGCTAGCACAGATACGCAGTATTTT
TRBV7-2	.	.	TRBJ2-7	CASSLLGRITSSYEQYF	TGTGCCAGCAGTCTACTCGGTCGGATCACTAGTTCCTACGAGCAGTACTTC
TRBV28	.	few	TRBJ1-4	CASSWREGREKLFF	TGTGCCAGCAGTTGGAGGGAGGGTCGTGAAAAACTGTTTTTT
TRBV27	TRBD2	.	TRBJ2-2	CASSAYWREVGAGELFF	TGTGCCAGCAGTGCCTACTGGCGGGAGGTCGGCGCCGGGGAGCTGTTTTTT
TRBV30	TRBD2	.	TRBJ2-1	CAWSLGIGTRASHEQFF	TGTGCCTGGAGTTTAGGAATCGGGACTAGGGCCTCCCATGAGCAGTTCTTC
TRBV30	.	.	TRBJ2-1	CAWSGGPYEQFF	TGTGCCTGGAGTGGCGGGCCCTATGAGCAGTTCTTC